These T cell receptor beta chains were read from a single sample in a study of blood T cell repertoires in COVID-19. Data came from immunoSEQ multiplex PCR; TCRdb stores just in-frame clones and leaves some out. The sample contains around 280,000 clones, around 90% of which appear only once. The sequenced sample was PBMCs or T cells enriched from blood (not recorded which). All receptors derive from a woman in her late teens or twenties with acute COVID-19. Both conserved end residues are part of each CDR3. Each record gives: J gene, CDR3 length, V gene, D gene, clone size, CDR3 protein, CDR3 DNA. The D gene is left open where the match is weak. Not every row has a clone size; where given, it reads once, few, many or a size class.

TRBJ2-7	16	TRBV19	TRBD1	.	CASSVKSGGLVYEQYF	TGTGCCAGTAGTGTCAAGTCAGGGGGCCTTGTCTACGAGCAGTACTTC
TRBJ1-1	14	TRBV6-5	TRBD1	few	CASRDRGQGTEAFF	TGTGCCAGCAGAGACAGGGGGCAAGGTACTGAAGCTTTCTTT
TRBJ2-5	16	TRBV19	TRBD2	once	CASSIAGRTSAETQYF	TGTGCCAGTAGTATCGCCGGTAGGACTAGCGCAGAGACCCAGTACTTC
TRBJ2-3	15	TRBV9	TRBD1	.	CASSVDRGPLDTQYF	TGTGCCAGCAGCGTAGACAGGGGCCCCTTAGATACGCAGTATTTT
TRBJ2-1	15	TRBV19	TRBD2	.	CASSTRAGSTNEQFF	TGTGCCAGTAGTACCCGAGCGGGAAGTACGAATGAGCAGTTCTTC
TRBJ1-6	16	TRBV6-2/TRBV6-3	.	few	CASSYGARAGNSPLHF	TGTGCCAGCAGTTACGGAGCCAGGGCGGGGAATTCACCCCTCCACTTT
TRBJ2-1	19	TRBV3-1/TRBV3-2	TRBD2	.	CASSLSNAGGGRIYNEQFF	TGTGCCAGCAGCCTCAGCAACGCGGGTGGCGGGAGGATCTACAATGAGCAGTTCTTC
TRBJ2-5	15	TRBV24-1	TRBD1	.	CATSDGQVNQETQYF	TGTGCCACCAGTGATGGACAGGTCAACCAAGAGACCCAGTACTTC
TRBJ1-5	17	TRBV5-6	.	.	CASSVRGTADSNQPQHF	TGTGCCAGCAGTGTAAGAGGGACTGCAGATAGCAATCAGCCCCAGCATTTT
TRBJ2-7	15	TRBV4-1	.	.	CASSQDDRGTYEQYF	TGCGCCAGCAGCCAAGACGACCGCGGGACCTACGAGCAGTACTTC
TRBJ2-7	16	TRBV6-5	TRBD2	.	CASSYRTSGREYEQYF	TGTGCCAGCAGTTACAGAACTAGCGGGAGAGAGTACGAGCAGTACTTC
TRBJ1-3	14	TRBV27	.	.	CASSPRGSGNTIYF	TGTGCCAGCAGTCCCCGGGGCTCTGGAAACACCATATATTTT
TRBJ2-7	13	TRBV19	TRBD2	.	CASSLGLADEQYF	TGTGCCAGTAGTCTTGGACTAGCGGACGAGCAGTACTTC
TRBJ1-5	15	TRBV6-5	.	.	CASSSNRLGNQPQHF	TGTGCCAGCAGCTCTAACAGGCTGGGGAATCAGCCCCAGCATTTT
TRBJ2-2	15	TRBV11-2	.	.	CASSLQGTNTGELFF	TGTGCCAGCAGCCTTCAGGGTACGAACACCGGGGAGCTGTTTTTT
TRBJ2-2	14	TRBV7-9	TRBD1	.	CASSPPTGAGELFF	TGTGCCAGCAGCCCCCCGACAGGGGCCGGGGAGCTGTTTTTT
TRBJ2-7	15	TRBV2	TRBD1	.	CASSEGTGGFYEQYF	TGTGCCAGCAGCGAAGGGACAGGGGGATTCTACGAGCAGTACTTC
TRBJ2-7	14	TRBV11-2	.	.	CASSLAQNSYEQYF	TGTGCCAGCAGCTTAGCACAGAACTCCTACGAGCAGTACTTC
TRBJ2-1	19	TRBV4-2	.	.	CASSQDGGRSNLRGNEQFF	TGTGCCAGCAGCCAAGATGGGGGGAGATCCAATCTTAGAGGGAATGAGCAGTTCTTC
TRBJ2-5	14	TRBV5-4	TRBD2	.	CASSLASGSKTQYF	TGTGCCAGCAGCTTAGCTAGCGGGAGTAAGACCCAGTACTTC
TRBJ2-2	14	TRBV19	.	.	CASSPGTFTGELFF	TGTGCCAGTAGTCCCGGGACATTTACCGGGGAGCTGTTTTTT
TRBJ2-5	14	TRBV6-2/TRBV6-3	.	.	CASSYLSGGETQYF	TGTGCCAGCAGTTACTTAAGCGGTGGAGAGACCCAGTACTTC
TRBJ2-7	14	TRBV5-1	.	.	CASSFGEGESEQYF	TGCGCCAGCAGTTTCGGGGAGGGGGAGAGCGAGCAGTACTTC
TRBJ2-7	12	TRBV30	.	once	CAWSVQIYEQYF	TGTGCCTGGAGTGTACAGATCTACGAGCAGTACTTC
TRBJ2-3	15	TRBV6-4	TRBD2	.	CASSRLAETTDTQYF	TGTGCCAGCAGCCGACTAGCGGAAACCACAGATACGCAGTATTTT
TRBJ2-7	15	TRBV18	TRBD2	.	CASSPPGLAGGEQYF	TGTGCCAGCTCACCGCCGGGACTAGCGGGAGGGGAGCAGTACTTC
TRBJ1-5	15	TRBV2	TRBD1	.	CASSRTGYSNQPQHF	TGTGCCAGCAGCCGGACAGGGTATAGCAATCAGCCCCAGCATTTT
TRBJ2-2	15	TRBV19	TRBD1	once	CASSRRDRGLGELFF	TGTGCCAGTAGCCGGAGGGACAGGGGGTTGGGGGAGCTGTTTTTT